This is a list of T cell receptor beta chains from one sample in a study of cytomegalovirus exposure and HLA in healthy donors. Assay: immunoSEQ multiplex PCR; the TCRdb copy retains only in-frame clones and omits some. Of 100,000 to 150,000 clones detected, approximately 78% appear once; the ten largest clones hold roughly 0.99%. The sample taken for sequencing was PBMCs. The receptors stem from a woman in her twenties or thirties in good health and CMV-seronegative. The CDR3 runs from the conserved cysteine through the conserved F or W. The D gene is left open where the match is weak. Size tells how often a clone was seen (once, few, many) or the class of an expanded clone, and some rows leave it out.

>TRBJ1-1|few|-|TRBV5-1
CASSLVIGPAGVTEAFF
TGCGCCAGCAGCTTGGTCATTGGACCAGCGGGGGTCACTGAAGCTTTCTTT
>TRBJ2-3|-|-|TRBV7-7
CASSIDKGLPIEYF
TGTGCTAGCAGCATAGACAAAGGACTTCCAATTGAGTATTTT
>TRBJ1-5|-|-|TRBV29-1
CSVDCGREKNNQPQHF
TGCAGCGTTGATTGTGGAAGGGAGAAAAACAATCAGCCCCAGCATTTT
>TRBJ2-7|-|-|TRBV9
CASSVEPGGASGSYEQYF
TGTGCCAGCAGCGTAGAACCTGGGGGCGCGTCGGGATCCTACGAGCAGTACTTC
>TRBJ2-1|-|TRBD2|TRBV4-3
CASSQAPSGSGDEQFF
TGCGCCAGCAGCCAAGCTCCTAGCGGGAGTGGCGATGAGCAGTTCTTC
>TRBJ2-7|-|TRBD2|TRBV9
CASSPEAGERQYF
TGTGCCAGCAGCCCCGAAGCGGGGGAAAGGCAGTACTTC
>TRBJ1-6|-|TRBD1|TRBV4-1
CASSQVGTGSSPLHF
TGCGCCAGCAGCCAAGTCGGGACAGGGTCTTCACCCCTCCACTTT
>TRBJ2-5|-|-|TRBV7-2
CASSLVGAYQETQYF
TGTGCCAGCAGCTTAGTTGGGGCGTACCAAGAGACCCAGTACTTC
>TRBJ1-2|-|-|TRBV28
CASSLFTGEGYTF
TGTGCCAGCAGTTTATTTACGGGGGAGGGCTACACCTTC
>TRBJ2-7|few|TRBD1|TRBV7-9
CASSLTGDEQYF
TGTGCCAGCAGCTTGACAGGGGACGAGCAGTACTTC